This T cell receptor (beta chain) came from a study of blood T cell repertoires in COVID-19. Some clones are missing from TCRdb's copy, which holds only in-frame ones; the method was immunoSEQ multiplex PCR. The table has approximately 97,000 clones, around 90% seen once. V gave up 8 bases and J gave up 5 bases, with 12 bases separating them. The germline gives CDR1 LNHDA, CDR2 SQIVND (reference sequence). CDR3 length equals 13 residues. The sample consisted of peripheral blood. This rearrangement joins TRBV19 to TRBJ2-2; D might be TRBD1 (5 bases). The receptor's source is a woman between 45 and 60 years old with COVID-19, enrolled during active disease. For the CDR3, the DNA is TGTGCCAGTGGCTTTCCAGGGACCGGGGAGCTGTTTTTT. This encodes CASGFPGTGELFF.